This is a list of T cell receptor beta chains from one sample in a study of cytomegalovirus exposure and HLA in healthy donors. TCRdb keeps only in-frame clones here, not all; method: immunoSEQ multiplex PCR. The sample carries a few hundred thousand clones, 90% recorded once. The sample taken for sequencing was PBMCs. The receptors originated from a woman under 30 in good health and CMV-seronegative. The CDR3 runs from the conserved cysteine through the conserved F or W. D genes are given only for firm matches. A clone size is listed for some rows: how often the clone was seen (once, few, many), or a class if it is expanded.

clone size: many
V gene: TRBV6-4
J gene: TRBJ2-1
D gene: .
CDR3 protein: CASSDRDNNEQFF
CDR3 DNA: TGTGCCAGCAGTGACCGGGACAACAATGAGCAGTTCTTC

clone size: .
V gene: TRBV6-5
J gene: TRBJ2-3
D gene: TRBD2
CDR3 protein: CASSYHTLRGGNTQYF
CDR3 DNA: TGTGCCAGCAGTTACCACACCTTGCGGGGGGGTAATACGCAGTATTTT

clone size: .
V gene: TRBV18
J gene: TRBJ1-5
D gene: TRBD1
CDR3 protein: CASSPSRSGTGIRPQHF
CDR3 DNA: TGTGCCAGCTCACCATCTCGGTCCGGGACAGGGATAAGGCCCCAGCATTTT

clone size: .
V gene: TRBV6-5
J gene: TRBJ1-5
D gene: .
CDR3 protein: CASTNSINQPQHF
CDR3 DNA: TGTGCCAGCACCAACAGTATCAATCAGCCCCAGCATTTT

clone size: once
V gene: TRBV28
J gene: TRBJ2-7
D gene: .
CDR3 protein: CASSLPVLTAYEQYF
CDR3 DNA: TGTGCCAGCAGTCTCCCCGTTCTAACCGCCTACGAGCAGTACTTC

clone size: once
V gene: TRBV7-6
J gene: TRBJ2-7
D gene: TRBD1
CDR3 protein: CASSLGGQAREQYF
CDR3 DNA: TGTGCCAGCAGCTTAGGGGGACAGGCCAGAGAGCAGTACTTC

clone size: .
V gene: TRBV9
J gene: TRBJ1-2
D gene: TRBD1
CDR3 protein: CASSHVSGQGHGYTF
CDR3 DNA: TGTGCCAGCAGCCACGTTTCGGGACAGGGGCATGGCTACACCTTC

clone size: .
V gene: TRBV29-1
J gene: TRBJ2-2
D gene: .
CDR3 protein: CSVVASDTGELFF
CDR3 DNA: TGCAGCGTTGTTGCTAGCGACACCGGGGAGCTGTTTTTT

clone size: .
V gene: TRBV18
J gene: TRBJ2-1
D gene: .
CDR3 protein: CASSPGSISYNEQFF
CDR3 DNA: TGTGCCAGCTCACCAGGGAGTATCTCCTACAATGAGCAGTTCTTC

clone size: .
V gene: TRBV4-1
J gene: TRBJ1-1
D gene: .
CDR3 protein: CASSLETRNTEAFF
CDR3 DNA: TGCGCCAGCAGCCTTGAGACTAGGAACACTGAAGCTTTCTTT

clone size: .
V gene: TRBV7-2
J gene: TRBJ1-1
D gene: .
CDR3 protein: CASSSLRAEAFF
CDR3 DNA: TGTGCCAGCAGCTCCCTGCGGGCTGAAGCTTTCTTT

clone size: few
V gene: TRBV14
J gene: TRBJ1-2
D gene: TRBD1
CDR3 protein: CASSPWPGTGDYGYTF
CDR3 DNA: TGTGCCAGCAGCCCGTGGCCTGGGACAGGGGACTATGGCTACACCTTC

clone size: .
V gene: TRBV5-1
J gene: TRBJ2-5
D gene: .
CDR3 protein: CASSLDYQETQYF
CDR3 DNA: TGCGCCAGCAGCTTGGACTACCAAGAGACCCAGTACTTC

clone size: .
V gene: TRBV6-6
J gene: TRBJ1-2
D gene: .
CDR3 protein: CASSYSRGASYGYTF
CDR3 DNA: TGTGCCAGCAGTTACTCGCGGGGGGCGAGCTATGGCTACACCTTC

clone size: .
V gene: TRBV9
J gene: TRBJ2-3
D gene: TRBD2
CDR3 protein: CASSARGLAGGVTDTQYF
CDR3 DNA: TGTGCCAGCAGCGCCCGAGGACTAGCGGGGGGGGTTACAGATACGCAGTATTTT

clone size: .
V gene: TRBV6-6
J gene: TRBJ1-3
D gene: .
CDR3 protein: CASSWNRKSLYF
CDR3 DNA: TGTGCCAGCAGTTGGAACAGGAAGAGTCTATATTTT

clone size: .
V gene: TRBV18
J gene: TRBJ1-2
D gene: .
CDR3 protein: CASSRSPGEGYTF
CDR3 DNA: TGTGCCAGCTCACGCAGCCCGGGGGAAGGCTACACCTTC

clone size: .
V gene: TRBV5-6
J gene: TRBJ1-2
D gene: .
CDR3 protein: CASSAGPGANYGYTF
CDR3 DNA: TGTGCCAGCAGCGCCGGACCCGGGGCTAACTATGGCTACACCTTC

clone size: few
V gene: TRBV19
J gene: TRBJ1-2
D gene: .
CDR3 protein: CATTPGRVDGYTF
CDR3 DNA: TGTGCCACTACCCCTGGGCGGGTTGATGGCTACACCTTC

clone size: .
V gene: TRBV11-2
J gene: TRBJ1-2
D gene: .
CDR3 protein: CASSLAPWGGYTF
CDR3 DNA: TGTGCCAGCAGCTTAGCACCTTGGGGCGGCTACACCTTC

clone size: .
V gene: TRBV27
J gene: TRBJ1-5
D gene: .
CDR3 protein: CASSTGGLVNQPQHF
CDR3 DNA: TGTGCCAGCAGCACGGGAGGATTAGTCAATCAGCCCCAGCATTTT

clone size: .
V gene: TRBV7-6
J gene: TRBJ2-3
D gene: .
CDR3 protein: CASSLEQYTDTQYF
CDR3 DNA: TGTGCCAGCAGCTTAGAACAATACACAGATACGCAGTATTTT

clone size: .
V gene: TRBV10-3
J gene: TRBJ2-3
D gene: TRBD1
CDR3 protein: CAISVPGGTTDTQYF
CDR3 DNA: TGTGCCATCAGTGTTCCAGGGGGTACCACAGATACGCAGTATTTT

clone size: .
V gene: TRBV7-2
J gene: TRBJ2-3
D gene: TRBD2
CDR3 protein: CASSFTRTSGGATDTQYF
CDR3 DNA: TGTGCCAGCAGTTTTACTAGGACTAGCGGGGGGGCCACAGATACGCAGTATTTT

clone size: .
V gene: TRBV9
J gene: TRBJ2-1
D gene: TRBD2
CDR3 protein: CASSVTVDAGGPFEQFF
CDR3 DNA: TGTGCCAGCAGCGTAACCGTCGACGCGGGGGGGCCGTTTGAGCAGTTCTTC

clone size: .
V gene: TRBV2
J gene: TRBJ2-5
D gene: .
CDR3 protein: CASRPDYARETQYF
CDR3 DNA: TGTGCCTCCCGCCCCGACTATGCAAGGGAGACCCAGTACTTC

clone size: .
V gene: TRBV18
J gene: TRBJ1-6
D gene: .
CDR3 protein: CASSPLSGNNSPLHF
CDR3 DNA: TGTGCCAGCTCACCACTTTCCGGGAATAATTCACCCCTCCACTTT

clone size: once
V gene: TRBV5-6
J gene: TRBJ2-5
D gene: TRBD2
CDR3 protein: CASTTGPAGGQETQYF
CDR3 DNA: TGTGCCAGCACCACCGGGCCAGCGGGGGGGCAAGAGACCCAGTACTTC

clone size: .
V gene: TRBV19
J gene: TRBJ2-1
D gene: TRBD2
CDR3 protein: CASSIWTSGGAIYNEQFF
CDR3 DNA: TGTGCCAGTAGTATCTGGACTAGCGGGGGGGCTATCTACAATGAGCAGTTCTTC

clone size: .
V gene: TRBV30
J gene: TRBJ2-3
D gene: .
CDR3 protein: CAWNRRVGTDTQYF
CDR3 DNA: TGTGCCTGGAACCGTCGCGTTGGCACAGATACGCAGTATTTT

clone size: .
V gene: TRBV18
J gene: TRBJ2-2
D gene: TRBD2
CDR3 protein: CASSPLAGLANTGELFF
CDR3 DNA: TGTGCCAGCTCACCTTTAGCGGGGTTAGCGAACACCGGGGAGCTGTTTTTT

clone size: .
V gene: TRBV6-5
J gene: TRBJ2-1
D gene: .
CDR3 protein: CASSYSRGEYYNEQFF
CDR3 DNA: TGTGCCAGCAGTTACTCCAGGGGGGAATACTACAATGAGCAGTTCTTC

clone size: once
V gene: TRBV28
J gene: TRBJ1-6
D gene: .
CDR3 protein: CASSLSSPLYNSPLHF
CDR3 DNA: TGTGCCAGCAGTTTGAGTAGCCCCCTCTATAATTCACCCCTCCACTTT

clone size: .
V gene: TRBV6-5
J gene: TRBJ1-6
D gene: .
CDR3 protein: CASSPGQGNSPLHF
CDR3 DNA: TGTGCCAGCAGTCCCGGGCAGGGGAATTCACCCCTCCACTTT

clone size: .
V gene: TRBV7-8
J gene: TRBJ2-5
D gene: .
CDR3 protein: CASSLVVEGLETQYF
CDR3 DNA: TGTGCCAGCAGCTTAGTCGTAGAGGGTTTGGAGACCCAGTACTTC

clone size: .
V gene: TRBV28
J gene: TRBJ2-5
D gene: TRBD2
CDR3 protein: CASSPTSGGQETQYF
CDR3 DNA: TGTGCCAGCAGTCCGACTAGCGGGGGGCAAGAGACCCAGTACTTC

clone size: .
V gene: TRBV2
J gene: TRBJ1-4
D gene: .
CDR3 protein: CASSDPPGVEKLFF
CDR3 DNA: TGTGCCAGCAGTGATCCTCCGGGGGTCGAAAAACTGTTTTTT

clone size: .
V gene: TRBV11-2
J gene: TRBJ1-2
D gene: TRBD1
CDR3 protein: CASSPGQNNYGYTF
CDR3 DNA: TGTGCCAGCAGCCCGGGACAGAATAACTATGGCTACACCTTC

clone size: .
V gene: TRBV6-5
J gene: TRBJ2-7
D gene: TRBD1
CDR3 protein: CASSHRGRAVEQYF
CDR3 DNA: TGTGCCAGCAGTCACAGGGGTCGAGCGGTAGAGCAGTACTTC

clone size: .
V gene: TRBV18
J gene: TRBJ2-1
D gene: .
CDR3 protein: CASSPGSGSNEQFF
CDR3 DNA: TGTGCCAGCTCACCGGGCTCGGGGTCCAATGAGCAGTTCTTC